The 27 T cell receptor beta chains in this list originate from one sample, sequenced in a study of T cell responses to AZD1222 COVID-19 vaccine. Measured with immunoSEQ multiplex PCR; TCRdb has only the in-frame clones, and not every one. The sample includes roughly 130,000 clones, 88% seen only once; the top ten take around 20%. The sample here was peripheral blood, taken on day 0 of MenACWY control vaccination. The source is an adult in good health.

V gene TRBV7-6 combines with J gene TRBJ2-1, with 8 bases identical to TRBD2. CDR3 length equals 16 residues. CDR1 and CDR2 (germline): SGHVS, FNYEAQ. With V trimmed by 1 base and J by 5 bases, 7 bases remained unmatched. CDR3 nucleotide sequence: TGTGCCAGCAGCTTAGAGGCTAGCGGGTTAGACAATGAGCAGTTCTTC. Residues: CASSLEASGLDNEQFF.

The CDR3 sequence is CASSLFGGMDEQFF. The CDR3 nucleotides are TGCGCCAGCAGCTTGTTTGGCGGGATGGATGAGCAGTTCTTC. This chain links TRBV5-1 with TRBJ2-1; possible D gene TRBD2, 6 bases. Germline V lookup: CDR1 SGHRS, CDR2 YFSETQ. The CDR3 consists of 14 residues. V lost 1 base to trimming and J lost 8 bases, with 13 bases between them. The full variable domain, its missing parts supplied by reference TRBV5-1 and TRBJ2-1, is KAGVTQTPRYLIKTRGQQVTLSCSPISGHRSVSWYQQTPGQGLQFLFEYFSETQRNKGNFPGRFSGRQFSNSRSEMNVSTLELGDSALYLCASSLFGGMDEQFFGPGTRLTVL.

This chain links TRBV10-3 with TRBJ1-5; 7 bases match TRBD1. This CDR3 comprises 13 residues. Losses at the gene ends were 2 bases for V and 5 bases for J; bases not matched to a gene: 0. Germline V gene data show CDR1 as ENHRY and CDR2 as SYGVKD. This chain's CDR3 is CAISEGTDQPQHF. The DNA for the CDR3 is TGTGCCATCAGTGAGGGGACAGATCAGCCCCAGCATTTT.

The chain has TRBV7-2 and TRBJ1-2, with a possible D match to TRBD1 (6 bases). V lost 2 bases to trimming and J lost 2 bases, with 9 bases between them. Germline V CDR1 and CDR2: SGHTA, FQGNSA. CDR3 length: 14 amino acids. The CDR3 DNA sequence: TGTGCCAGCAGCTTACTCGGGGGCAACTATGGCTACACCTTC. This translates into CASSLLGGNYGYTF.

The J gene is TRBJ1-6, the V gene TRBV19; D unclear. The V end lost 5 bases, the J end lost 6 bases, and 14 bases lay between the germline ends. This CDR3 is built from 15 residues. In germline, CDR1 is LNHDA, CDR2 SQIVND (reference sequence). The CDR3, as DNA: TGTGCCAGTAGTGAACAGCTTCTACCTAATTCACCCCTCCACTTT. Its translation: CASSEQLLPNSPLHF.

The chain carries TRBV5-5 and TRBJ1-2, with unresolved D. V was trimmed by 2 bases and J by 0 bases, leaving 17 bases between them. The CDR3 is 17 residues long. The V gene's germline CDR1 is SGHKS and CDR2 YYEKEE (reference sequence). CDR3 sequence: CASSFPPVPDPNYGYTF. The CDR3 DNA is TGTGCCAGCAGCTTCCCCCCCGTACCGGACCCTAACTATGGCTACACCTTC.

This chain links TRBV18 with TRBJ2-7, with 9 bases that match TRBD1. This CDR3 has 15 residues. V shed 3 bases and J 6 bases; nucleotides not matched to a gene: 9. Germline V gene data show CDR1 as KGHSH and CDR2 as LQKENI. CDR3 region: CASSPPSTGGSEQYF. The CDR3 nucleotides read TGTGCCAGCTCACCCCCCTCGACAGGGGGTAGCGAGCAGTACTTC.

The chain joins TRBV28 to TRBJ1-4; 9 nucleotides align to TRBD1. The germline V gene has CDR1 MDHEN and CDR2 SYDVKM. V gave up 5 bases and J gave up 5 bases; unmatched junction bases: 6. The CDR3 runs 15 residues. CDR3 coding DNA: TGTGCCAGCAGTCAAACAGGGGGCAAAAATGAAAAACTGTTTTTT. Protein product: CASSQTGGKNEKLFF.

The chain couples TRBV7-9 to TRBJ2-7; tentatively, D is TRBD1 or TRBD2 (5 bases each). Trimming removed 5 bases from V and 3 bases from J, with 14 bases in between. CDR3 length: 14 residues. Germline-derived CDR1 and CDR2 are SEHNR and FQNEAQ (reference sequence). The chain's CDR3 is CASSPGTGYYEQYF. CDR3 DNA sequence: TGTGCCAGCAGCCCAGGGACGGGATACTACGAGCAGTACTTC.

V and J are TRBV28 and TRBJ2-6; D is perhaps TRBD2 (6 bases). V lost 7 bases, J lost 0 bases, and 10 bases lay in between. The CDR3 is made up of 15 amino acids. Germline assignment: CDR1 MDHEN and CDR2 SYDVKM. The CDR3 sequence: CASTSGDSGANVLTF. CDR3 bases: TGTGCCAGCACCTCGGGGGACTCTGGGGCCAACGTCCTGACTTTC.

V is TRBV3-1 (or the pseudogene TRBV3-2) and J is TRBJ1-5, with TRBD1 as a possible D gene (6 bases). CDR3 length: 17 amino acids. Germline values: CDR1 LGHDT, CDR2 YNNKEL (reference sequence). V was clipped by 4 bases and J by 5 bases, with 21 bases between them. For the CDR3, the DNA is TGTGCCAGCAGCCCCACCTCCTCCGGGGGCCGATATCAGCCCCAGCATTTT. It encodes CASSPTSSGGRYQPQHF.

This sequence joins TRBV24-1 and TRBJ2-7, with D perhaps matching TRBD1 or TRBD2 (7 bases each). The CDR3 sequence is 14 residues long. V lost 9 bases and J lost 3, with 17 bases in between. Germline V CDR1 and CDR2: KGHDR, SFDVKD. The CDR3, as DNA: TGTGCCACCCGGGAGGACAGGACTTTCTACGAGCAGTACTTC. Residues: CATREDRTFYEQYF.

V usage is TRBV30 and J usage is TRBJ2-7; 9 bases line up with TRBD1. This CDR3 is 18 amino acids long. The trim removed 8 bases at V and 0 bases at J, leaving 20 bases unmatched. Per germline, CDR1 GTSNPN and CDR2 SVGIG (reference sequence). The CDR3 sequence is CAGQWGTGFIITSYEQYF. CDR3 nucleotides: TGTGCCGGGCAGTGGGGGACAGGGTTTATAATAACCTCCTACGAGCAGTACTTC.

This chain connects TRBV5-4 to TRBJ2-1, with D possibly being TRBD2 (6 bases). Trimming took 2 bases from V and 6 from J, leaving 12 bases between them. The germline V gene encodes CDR1 SGHNT and CDR2 YYREEE (reference sequence). CDR3 length equals 14 residues. The CDR3 is CASSFGTPSNEQFF. DNA for the CDR3: TGTGCCAGCAGCTTCGGGACTCCCAGCAATGAGCAGTTCTTC.

The V call is TRBV7-8, the J call TRBJ2-1; the D gene is possibly TRBD2 (6 bases). With 5 bases removed from V and 0 bases from J, the gap between germline ends came to 14 bases. Germline V gene data show CDR1 as SGHVS and CDR2 as FQNEAQ. This CDR3 is 16 amino acids long. DNA of the CDR3: TGTGCCAGCAGCAACCAAGCGGGCAGCTCCTACAATGAGCAGTTCTTC. Translated, it gives CASSNQAGSSYNEQFF.

The chain is built from TRBV3-1 (or the pseudogene TRBV3-2) and TRBJ2-7; tentative D call: TRBD2 (6 bases). Per germline, CDR1 LGHDT and CDR2 YNNKEL (reference sequence). V was cut by 1 base and J by 9 bases, with 19 bases left in between. The CDR3 totals 15 residues. CDR3 DNA sequence: TGTGCCAGCAGCCAAGGCGTCGGGGGATCACAGTCGCAGTACTTC. Amino acid sequence: CASSQGVGGSQSQYF.

The rearrangement links TRBV30 to TRBJ1-2; D remains ambiguous. Trimming removed 0 bases at V and 8 bases at J, with 7 bases between. This CDR3 has 11 amino acids. The germline gives CDR1 GTSNPN, CDR2 SVGIG (reference sequence). The CDR3 here is CAWSVRLGYTF. The DNA for the CDR3 is TGTGCCTGGAGTGTCAGGCTCGGCTACACCTTC.

This chain uses TRBV7-2 with TRBJ2-7; a possible D gene is TRBD1 (5 bases). The germline V gene encodes CDR1 SGHTA and CDR2 FQGNSA. Trimming stripped 6 bases from V and 7 bases from J, with 13 bases between. There are 12 residues in the CDR3. CDR3 sequence: CASSKGLGEQYF. The CDR3 nucleotides read TGTGCCAGCAGTAAGGGGTTGGGGGAGCAGTACTTC.

This clone was seen once. This chain links TRBV2 with TRBJ2-3; D is unresolved. Looked up from germline, CDR1 is SNHLY and CDR2 is FYNNEI. This CDR3 contains 14 residues. Trimming took off 7 bases at V and 2 bases at J, with 13 bases between the two ends. Written as DNA, the CDR3 is TGTGCCAGCACGTTGTATAGCTACACAGATACGCAGTATTTT. It specifies CASTLYSYTDTQYF.

This chain uses TRBV12-3 or TRBV12-4 with TRBJ1-4; TRBD1 matches 10 bases. The J segment lost 14 bases and the V segment lost 4 bases, leaving 4 bases of the junction unmatched. The CDR3 length is 12 residues. CDR3 nucleotide sequence: TGTGCCAGCAGTTACCCGGGACAGGGGCTGTTTTTT. Translating gives CASSYPGQGLFF.

This clone was seen only a few times. The gene calls are TRBV5-4 and TRBJ1-1; D is ambiguous. Germline V CDR1 and CDR2: SGHNT, YYREEE (reference sequence). Trimming pared 4 bases from V and 8 bases from J, leaving 18 bases between. This CDR3 comprises 14 residues. The CDR3 nucleotides read TGTGCCAGCAGCCGCGACGGCACTTACGGAGAAGCTTTCTTT. This encodes CASSRDGTYGEAFF.

This rearrangement joins TRBV24-1 to TRBJ1-5; D unclear. This CDR3 is built from 13 residues. Trimming took 7 bases from V and 3 from J, leaving 9 bases between them. CDR1 and CDR2 from the germline V gene are KGHDR and SFDVKD. The CDR3 is CATRGQLNQPQHF. The CDR3 region has the DNA TGTGCCACCAGGGGCCAGCTCAATCAGCCCCAGCATTTT.

V usage is TRBV12-3 or TRBV12-4 and J usage is TRBJ2-7; no definite D call. The V end was cut by 5 bases, the J end by 5 bases, with 10 bases between. The CDR3 runs to 12 residues. In nucleotides, the CDR3 is TGTGCCAGCAGTCCAGTTCTACACGAGCAGTACTTC. As protein: CASSPVLHEQYF.

The CDR3 spells CASSQERTGEETQYF. CDR3 nucleotides: TGCGCCAGCAGCCAAGAACGGACAGGGGAAGAGACCCAGTACTTC. The J gene is TRBJ2-5, the V gene TRBV4-1, with 9 positions matching TRBD1. This CDR3 region has 15 residues. The germline V gene has CDR1 MGHRA and CDR2 YSYEKL. Unmatched junction bases numbered 2, after V lost 0 bases and J lost 3 bases.

The V call is TRBV9, the J call TRBJ2-3, with 14 nucleotides matching TRBD2. J gave up 7 bases and V 5 bases, and 6 bases lay outside the gene matches. Germline values: CDR1 SGDLS, CDR2 YYNGEE. The CDR3 is made up of 15 amino acids. The CDR3, as DNA: TGTGCCAGCAGTGTCGGGACTAGCGGGAGACATACGCAGTATTTT. This codes for CASSVGTSGRHTQYF.

The chain employs TRBV29-1 and TRBJ1-1; D not certain. Germline CDR1 reads SQVTM; CDR2 reads ANQGSEA. V lost 5 bases to trimming and J lost 1 base, with 5 bases between them. This CDR3 is 11 amino acids long. The DNA for the CDR3 is TGCAGCGTTCTGGGGAACACTGAAGCTTTCTTT. Protein sequence: CSVLGNTEAFF.

This clone was seen a single time. V gene TRBV28 combines with J gene TRBJ1-3, with TRBD1 as a possible D gene (5 bases). Trimming took 2 bases from V and 0 from J, leaving 11 bases between them. CDR1 is MDHEN, CDR2 SYDVKM, per germline. The CDR3 runs to 16 residues. The CDR3 spells CASSLVGGRSGNTIYF. CDR3 nucleotides: TGTGCCAGCAGTTTAGTTGGGGGACGCTCTGGAAACACCATATATTTT.